These T cell receptor beta chains were read from a single sample in a study of regulatory T cells in long-lasting Graves disease. Each CDR3 protein is one row after TCRdb ran MiXCR on the multiplex PCR reads. Of about 430,000 distinct CDR3 sequences listed, roughly a fifth were seen once; the top ten hold approximately 14%. This sample comprised peripheral blood mononuclear cells (PBMCs), obtained when the disease was refractory, from a patient treated with antithyroid drugs. These receptors originate from a female donor with Graves disease. Both conserved end residues are part of each CDR3. The D gene is left open where the match is weak. Only some rows state a clone size, as once, few, many or a class for expanded clones.

cdr3_aa	cdr3_nt	v_call	j_call	clone_size	d_call
CASSQDPASYTF	TGTGCCAGCAGCCAAGATCCGGCAAGTTACACCTTC	TRBV3-1	TRBJ1-2	few	NA
CASSYQPGTSVTDTQYF	TGTGCCAGCAGTTATCAGCCCGGGACTAGCGTCACAGATACGCAGTATTTT	TRBV28	TRBJ2-3	NA	TRBD2
CSVGGSYEQYF	TGCAGCGTTGGGGGGAGTTACGAGCAGTACTTC	TRBV29-1	TRBJ2-7	few	NA
CASTLMSRAEESPLHF	TGTGCCAGCACCCTTATGTCCAGGGCGGAGGAATCACCCCTCCACTTT	TRBV2	TRBJ1-6	many	NA
CASSQDRRGSYEQYF	TGCGCCAGCAGCCAAGATAGGAGGGGGTCCTACGAGCAGTACTTC	TRBV4-1	TRBJ2-7	few	NA
CASSQEPRFDTGELFF	TGCGCCAGCAGCCAAGAACCCAGGTTCGACACCGGGGAGCTGTTTTTT	TRBV4-1	TRBJ2-2	NA	NA
CAGTGNTEAFF	TGTGCCGGGACAGGGAACACTGAAGCTTTCTTT	TRBV18	TRBJ1-1	NA	TRBD1
CASREANYGYTF	TGTGCCAGCAGGGAGGCTAACTATGGCTACACCTTC	TRBV9	TRBJ1-2	NA	NA
CSASPGTNYGYTF	TGCAGTGCTAGCCCCGGGACCAACTATGGCTACACCTTC	TRBV20-1	TRBJ1-2	many	NA
CSARATGGQGNTGELFF	TGCAGTGCTAGAGCCACGGGGGGACAGGGGAACACCGGGGAGCTGTTTTTT	TRBV20-1	TRBJ2-2	NA	TRBD1
CASSETGTGQETQYF	TGCGCCAGCAGTGAAACCGGGACAGGGCAAGAGACCCAGTACTTC	TRBV10-1	TRBJ2-5	few	TRBD1
CASAGRGTGANVLTF	TGTGCCAGCGCGGGCAGGGGAACTGGGGCCAACGTCCTGACTTTC	TRBV2	TRBJ2-6	many	NA
CASSLFQHF	TGTGCCAGCAGCTTATTTCAGCATTTT	TRBV11-2	TRBJ1-5	many	NA
CATSREGMNTEAFF	TGTGCCACCAGCAGAGAAGGGATGAACACTGAAGCTTTCTTT	TRBV15	TRBJ1-1	many	NA
CASRLAGGPSYEQYF	TGTGCCAGCAGACTCGCAGGGGGGCCCTCCTACGAGCAGTACTTC	TRBV6-2/TRBV6-3	TRBJ2-7	many	NA
CSALGAVTGPQHF	TGCAGTGCCCTGGGGGCAGTTACCGGGCCCCAGCATTTT	TRBV20-1	TRBJ1-5	NA	NA
CASFRSGRGVTGELFF	TGTGCCAGCTTCCGTAGCGGGAGGGGTGTCACCGGGGAGCTGTTTTTT	TRBV6-1	TRBJ2-2	many	TRBD2
CASSTLLAEETQYF	TGTGCCAGCAGCACCTTACTAGCAGAAGAGACCCAGTACTTC	TRBV11-2	TRBJ2-5	NA	NA
CASSEVPGAAGANVLTF	TGTGCCAGCAGTGAAGTACCGGGGGCGGCTGGGGCCAACGTCCTGACTTTC	TRBV6-1	TRBJ2-6	many	NA
CASRGATGELLF	TGTGCCAGTAGAGGTGCCACCGGGGAGCTGCTTTTT	TRBV27	TRBJ2-2	NA	NA
CASSLRFPYSGNTIYF	TGTGCCAGCAGTTTACGGTTCCCATACTCTGGAAACACCATATATTTT	TRBV27	TRBJ1-3	few	NA
CASKRGSTGELFF	TGTGCCAGCAAAAGGGGATCCACCGGGGAGCTGTTTTTT	TRBV2	TRBJ2-2	NA	NA
CASSMAGETQYF	TGTGCCAGCAGTATGGCAGGAGAGACCCAGTACTTC	TRBV6-1	TRBJ2-5	many	NA
CASSLFRGDSPLHF	TGTGCCAGCAGCTTGTTCAGGGGAGATTCACCCCTCCACTTT	TRBV5-6	TRBJ1-6	many	NA
CASSLVGLAGGVLETQYF	TGTGCCAGCAGCTTGGTGGGACTAGCGGGAGGAGTTTTAGAGACCCAGTACTTC	TRBV5-6	TRBJ2-5	NA	TRBD2
CASSQGPVSLPQHF	TGTGCCAGCAGCCAAGGGCCCGTTAGTCTGCCCCAGCATTTT	TRBV3-1	TRBJ1-5	few	NA
CSAEGQQNSPLHF	TGCAGTGCAGAGGGGCAGCAAAATTCACCCCTCCACTTT	TRBV20-1	TRBJ1-6	many	NA
CSVEDALRGNYGYTF	TGCAGCGTTGAAGACGCGCTCAGGGGTAACTATGGCTACACCTTC	TRBV29-1	TRBJ1-2	NA	NA
CASSFLFYEQYF	TGTGCCAGCAGCTTTTTATTCTACGAGCAGTACTTC	TRBV7-9	TRBJ2-7	few	NA
CASSDLRSGRGYEQYF	TGTGCCAGCAGCGACCTAAGGAGCGGGAGAGGGTACGAGCAGTACTTC	TRBV11-2	TRBJ2-7	NA	TRBD2
CASAPESGWNSPLHF	TGTGCCAGCGCACCAGAGTCAGGTTGGAATTCACCCCTCCACTTT	TRBV6-1	TRBJ1-6	many	NA
CASSLGVFASLGTEAFF	TGTGCCAGCAGCTTAGGAGTCTTTGCGTCTCTCGGCACTGAAGCTTTCTTT	TRBV7-2	TRBJ1-1	many	NA
CSASEGSRETQYF	TGCAGTGCTAGTGAAGGATCTCGGGAGACCCAGTACTTC	TRBV20-1	TRBJ2-5	NA	NA
CASSVATGLGYEQYF	TGTGCCAGCAGCGTAGCGACAGGGTTAGGGTACGAGCAGTACTTC	TRBV9	TRBJ2-7	few	TRBD1
CASSIAGAILNTGELFF	TGTGCCAGCAGTATAGCGGGAGCGATACTGAACACCGGGGAGCTGTTTTTT	TRBV28	TRBJ2-2	many	TRBD2
CASSGTSGGQETQYF	TGTGCCAGCAGTGGGACTAGCGGGGGCCAAGAGACCCAGTACTTC	TRBV28	TRBJ2-5	NA	TRBD2
CASSFRAGSTDTQYF	TGTGCCAGCAGCTTCCGAGCGGGAAGCACAGATACGCAGTATTTT	TRBV7-2	TRBJ2-3	once	TRBD2
CSVIVGTSGSYEQYF	TGCAGCGTTATAGTAGGGACTAGCGGGAGCTACGAGCAGTACTTC	TRBV29-1	TRBJ2-7	NA	TRBD2
CSVEDVQEGNYGYTF	TGCAGCGTTGAAGATGTACAGGAAGGAAACTATGGCTACACCTTC	TRBV29-1	TRBJ1-2	large	NA
CASRPRDGPYGYTF	TGTGCCAGCAGACCACGGGACGGTCCCTATGGCTACACCTTC	TRBV6-1	TRBJ1-2	many	NA
CASSLAGNGNNQPQHF	TGTGCCAGCAGCTTGGCGGGTAATGGAAACAATCAGCCCCAGCATTTT	TRBV5-6	TRBJ1-5	NA	NA
CAIIGGWGEAFF	TGTGCCATTATTGGGGGATGGGGTGAAGCTTTCTTT	TRBV7-2	TRBJ1-1	NA	NA
CASSLPPGVRNQPQHF	TGTGCCAGCAGCTTGCCTCCCGGGGTCCGCAATCAGCCCCAGCATTTT	TRBV7-9	TRBJ1-5	NA	NA